Listed below are T cell receptor beta chains from one sample, sequenced in a study of T cell repertoires in ileal Crohn's disease. TCRdb's copy holds only in-frame clones and misses some; the assay was immunoSEQ multiplex PCR. The data show about 6,900 clones, with under 85% seen just once and 4.5% held by the top ten. The sample consisted of ileal tissue. The source is an adult with Crohn's disease. CDR3s include the opening cysteine and the closing phenylalanine or tryptophan. D genes are given only for firm matches. Only part of the rows carry a size: once, few, many, or a class if the clone is expanded.

>TRBJ1-2|NA|TRBV28|few
CASGTDYGYTF
TGTGCCAGCGGAACAGACTATGGCTACACCTTC
>TRBJ2-7|NA|TRBV28|NA
CASSLRRGAPYEQYF
TGTGCCAGCAGTTTGAGGCGCGGGGCACCCTACGAGCAGTACTTC
>TRBJ2-7|TRBD2|TRBV5-1|NA
CASSLPGASGQYEQYF
TGCGCCAGCAGCTTGCCGGGGGCTAGCGGGCAGTACGAGCAGTACTTC
>TRBJ2-7|TRBD2|TRBV6-6|once
CATERTGGIEQYF
TGTGCGACAGAAAGGACGGGGGGTATCGAGCAGTACTTC
>TRBJ2-1|NA|TRBV18|NA
CASSQGTEQFF
TGTGCCAGCTCACAGGGGACAGAGCAGTTCTTC
>TRBJ1-1|NA|TRBV6-5|NA
CASSPHLNTEAFF
TGTGCCAGCAGTCCACACCTGAACACTGAAGCTTTCTTT
>TRBJ2-2|NA|TRBV6-5|NA
CASSYGLSNTGELFF
TGTGCCAGCAGTTACGGGCTATCGAACACCGGGGAGCTGTTTTTT
>TRBJ2-1|TRBD2|TRBV29-1|NA
CSVGREAYNEQFF
TGCAGCGTTGGTCGGGAGGCCTACAATGAGCAGTTCTTC
>TRBJ1-2|NA|TRBV11-2|NA
CASSLCRVNWGYTF
TGTGCCAGCAGCTTATGTCGAGTGAATTGGGGCTACACCTTC
>TRBJ2-7|TRBD2|TRBV6-5|NA
CASSYRTSGGYEQYF
TGTGCCAGCAGTTACCGAACTAGCGGGGGTTACGAGCAGTACTTC
>TRBJ2-7|NA|TRBV28|few
CASIGGYPYEQYF
TGTGCCAGCATTGGGGGGTACCCTTACGAGCAGTACTTC
>TRBJ2-1|TRBD2|TRBV27|few
CASSLGVTGGRGEQFF
TGTGCCAGCAGTTTAGGGGTTACGGGAGGCCGGGGAGAGCAGTTCTTC
>TRBJ2-1|TRBD2|TRBV10-1|once
CASSESSGRAYNEQFF
TGCGCCAGCAGTGAGTCAAGCGGGAGGGCCTACAATGAGCAGTTCTTC
>TRBJ2-3|NA|TRBV13|NA
CASSLGRSTDTQYF
TGTGCCAGCAGTCTGGGGCGGAGCACAGATACGCAGTATTTT
>TRBJ2-7|TRBD2|TRBV6-5|few
CASSYELAGAYEQYF
TGTGCCAGCAGTTACGAGTTAGCGGGGGCCTACGAGCAGTACTTC
>TRBJ2-5|TRBD1|TRBV5-1|NA
CASSTATGGETQYF
TGCGCCAGCAGCACAGCGACAGGGGGTGAGACCCAGTACTTC
>TRBJ1-2|NA|TRBV7-8|few
CASSFSGEYGYTF
TGTGCCAGCAGCTTCTCCGGGGAGTATGGCTACACCTTC
>TRBJ1-1|NA|TRBV27|NA
CASRRLAENTEAFF
TGTGCCAGCAGGAGACTGGCGGAGAACACTGAAGCTTTCTTT
>TRBJ1-2|TRBD1|TRBV14|once
CASKGTAGGYTF
TGTGCCAGCAAAGGGACAGCGGGTGGCTACACCTTC
>TRBJ1-2|NA|TRBV6-6|NA
CASSPQNRDGYTF
TGTGCCAGCAGCCCCCAAAACAGGGATGGCTACACCTTC
>TRBJ2-7|NA|TRBV6-6|few
CASSPQAGAYEQYF
TGTGCCAGCAGTCCCCAGGCAGGGGCCTACGAGCAGTACTTC
>TRBJ2-5|TRBD1|TRBV7-9|few
CASILDRGETQYF
TGTGCCAGCATACTCGACAGGGGGGAGACCCAGTACTTC
>TRBJ2-7|NA|TRBV11-2|NA
CASSRYESYEQYF
TGTGCCAGCAGCCGATATGAGTCCTACGAGCAGTACTTC
>TRBJ2-1|TRBD2|TRBV7-9|NA
CASSLTSGSHNEQFF
TGTGCCAGCAGCTTGACTAGCGGGAGCCACAATGAGCAGTTCTTC
>TRBJ2-7|NA|TRBV5-6|few
CASSPRDKGYREQYF
TGTGCCAGCAGCCCCCGGGACAAGGGTTACCGGGAGCAGTACTTC
>TRBJ2-7|TRBD1|TRBV19|once
CASSPRTGPEQYF
TGTGCCAGTAGTCCGCGGACAGGGCCCGAGCAGTACTTC
>TRBJ2-6|NA|TRBV6-4|large
CASSEVAGANVLTF
TGTGCCAGCTCGGAGGTGGCGGGGGCCAACGTCCTGACTTTC
>TRBJ1-2|TRBD1|TRBV7-9|NA
CASSATGTAGYGYTF
TGTGCCAGCAGCGCGACCGGGACAGCCGGCTATGGCTACACCTTC
>TRBJ2-1|TRBD2|TRBV7-6|NA
CASSLSSLRGGEQFF
TGTGCCAGCAGCTTGAGCTCCTTACGCGGGGGTGAGCAGTTCTTC
>TRBJ2-3|NA|TRBV2|once
CASRDLGTFTDTQYF
TGTGCCAGCAGGGACTTAGGAACATTCACAGATACGCAGTATTTT
>TRBJ1-6|NA|TRBV4-1|few
CASSLLEGVVYNSPLHF
TGCGCCAGCAGCCTACTTGAGGGAGTCGTGTATAATTCACCCCTCCACTTT
>TRBJ2-3|TRBD1|TRBV6-6|NA
CASSSGGRNTDTQYF
TGTGCCAGCAGTTCAGGGGGTCGGAACACAGATACGCAGTATTTT
>TRBJ2-3|NA|TRBV5-1|NA
CASGLEGGADTQYF
TGCGCCAGCGGGCTTGAGGGCGGCGCAGATACGCAGTATTTT
>TRBJ1-2|TRBD1|TRBV10-3|NA
CAIRDRGEGGYTF
TGTGCCATCAGGGACAGGGGCGAAGGTGGCTACACCTTC
>TRBJ1-1|NA|TRBV28|NA
CASRKIQGRNTEAFF
TGTGCCAGCCGGAAAATCCAGGGAAGGAACACTGAAGCTTTCTTT
>TRBJ2-1|NA|TRBV7-2|NA
CASSILHEQFF
TGTGCCAGCAGCATTCTACATGAGCAGTTCTTC
>TRBJ1-1|TRBD1|TRBV7-9|NA
CASSSYRGGDTEAFF
TGTGCCAGCAGCTCATACAGGGGTGGTGACACTGAAGCTTTCTTT
>TRBJ1-3|NA|TRBV6-6|NA
CASSPTGTGNTIYF
TGTGCCAGCAGCCCCACAGGGACTGGAAACACCATATATTTT
>TRBJ1-1|NA|TRBV15|few
CATSPQGGRTEAFF
TGTGCCACCAGCCCCCAAGGGGGTAGGACTGAAGCTTTCTTT
>TRBJ2-3|NA|TRBV9|NA
CATAKGRESTDTQYF
TGTGCTACCGCCAAGGGGCGAGAGTCCACAGATACGCAGTATTTT
>TRBJ2-5|TRBD2|TRBV29-1|NA
CSVELGTSGETQYF
TGCAGCGTTGAGCTCGGGACTAGCGGTGAGACCCAGTACTTC
>TRBJ1-2|NA|TRBV5-5|few
CASSLQFTNYGYTF
TGTGCCAGCAGCTTGCAATTCACTAACTATGGCTACACCTTC
>TRBJ1-4|NA|TRBV2|large
CASRPGKPNEKLFF
TGTGCCAGTAGGCCGGGGAAACCTAATGAAAAACTGTTTTTT
>TRBJ2-7|NA|TRBV4-2|NA
CASSQDGRVGGEQYF
TGTGCCAGCAGCCAAGATGGCAGGGTGGGAGGTGAGCAGTACTTC
>TRBJ2-5|NA|TRBV18|NA
CASSPTAGAQTQYF
TGTGCCAGCTCACCAACGGCAGGTGCGCAGACCCAGTACTTC
>TRBJ1-2|TRBD1|TRBV10-3|NA
CAISDLGQGLKGTYNYGYTF
TGTGCCATCAGTGATTTAGGACAGGGTCTGAAGGGGACTTATAACTATGGCTACACCTTC
>TRBJ2-1|NA|TRBV1|NA
CTSSQCHRLAGPAEQFF
TGCACCAGCAGCCAATGCCACAGACTAGCGGGGCCTGCCGAGCAGTTCTTC
>TRBJ2-2|TRBD2|TRBV6-5|NA
CASSSGTSGYTGELFF
TGTGCCAGCAGTTCCGGGACTAGCGGATACACCGGGGAGCTGTTTTTT
>TRBJ1-2|TRBD1|TRBV28|NA
CASSTGTGGYGYTF
TGTGCCAGCAGTACCGGGACAGGGGGCTATGGCTACACCTTC
>TRBJ2-1|NA|TRBV19|NA
CASSILLASYNEQFF
TGTGCCAGTAGTATTTTGCTAGCCTCCTACAATGAGCAGTTCTTC
>TRBJ2-5|TRBD2|TRBV9|NA
CASSVGGAGGETQYF
TGTGCCAGCAGCGTAGGGGGAGCGGGAGGAGAGACCCAGTACTTC
>TRBJ2-2|TRBD1|TRBV6-6|NA
CASSNRDRGLSGELFF
TGTGCCAGCAGTAACCGGGACAGGGGGTTGTCCGGGGAGCTGTTTTTT
>TRBJ1-3|NA|TRBV4-3|NA
CASSQDGYSGNTIYF
TGCGCCAGCAGCCAAGACGGGTACTCTGGAAACACCATATATTTT
>TRBJ1-2|NA|TRBV6-6|NA
CASSTQGAYGYTF
TGTGCCAGCAGTACTCAAGGGGCCTATGGCTACACCTTC
>TRBJ1-6|TRBD1|TRBV2|NA
CASSFPGQGAWNSPLHF
TGTGCCAGCAGTTTCCCGGGACAGGGGGCTTGGAATTCACCCCTCCACTTT
>TRBJ1-1|NA|TRBV6-5|NA
CASSFTPRGTEAFF
TGTGCCAGCAGTTTTACCCCACGGGGCACTGAAGCTTTCTTT
>TRBJ2-5|NA|TRBV28|NA
CASSLPGRRDETQYF
TGTGCCAGCAGTTTGCCTGGGAGGAGAGACGAGACCCAGTACTTC
>TRBJ2-7|TRBD2|TRBV28|NA
CASRFRTSGVSSYEQYF
TGTGCCAGCAGATTTCGGACTAGCGGGGTTAGCTCCTACGAGCAGTACTTC
>TRBJ1-1|NA|TRBV28|NA
CASSGGPRGTEAFF
TGTGCCAGCAGTGGGGGCCCACGAGGCACTGAAGCTTTCTTT
>TRBJ1-1|TRBD1|TRBV7-9|few
CASSKDRGMNTEAFF
TGTGCCAGCAGCAAGGACAGGGGAATGAACACTGAAGCTTTCTTT